The 5 T cell receptor beta chains below all came from one sample that was sequenced in a study of blood T cells in healthy people across ages. Through a sample-barcoded 5' primer and a J-beta primer mix, a second PCR was run for about 7 to 12 cycles. MiXCR, run by TCRdb on the 5' RACE reads, gives a single entry per CDR3 protein. The table shows hundreds of thousands of distinct CDR3 sequences, with roughly 30% occurring only once. The sample was blood. The receptors were sampled from a woman of 80 years or more in good health.

This clonotype was counted many times. The chain links TRBV5-1 to TRBJ2-7; 8 bases are a match to TRBD1. This CDR3 contains 15 residues. The germline V gene encodes CDR1 SGHRS and CDR2 YFSETQ. V trimming: 4 bases; J trimming: 4 bases; junction bases outside the gene matches: 10. As DNA, the CDR3 is TGCGCCAGCAGCATTCAGGGACAGGTGAAATACGAGCAGTACTTC. Amino acids: CASSIQGQVKYEQYF.

This chain links TRBV20-1 with TRBJ1-4, with 8 positions matching TRBD1. Germline V gives CDR1 DFQATT, CDR2 SNEGSKA (reference sequence). Trimming removed 5 bases from V and 8 bases from J; junction bases left unmatched: 7. The CDR3 runs 13 residues. The CDR3 sequence: CSALKTGDEKLFF. The CDR3 nucleotides read TGCAGTGCTCTGAAGACAGGGGACGAAAAACTGTTTTTT.

There are many counts of this clonotype. Here the CDR3 reads CASSRGGANTGELFF. CDR3 bases: TGTGCCAGCAGCCGTGGCGGCGCGAACACCGGGGAGCTGTTTTTT. The chain joins TRBV6-6 to TRBJ2-2; unclear D gene. V lost 6 bases and J lost 0, with 11 bases in between. Germline V lookup: CDR1 MNHNY, CDR2 SVGAGI (reference sequence). The CDR3 is 15 amino acids.

This clonotype showed up just a few times. This sequence joins TRBV7-9 and TRBJ1-5; D gene ambiguous. With 1 base removed from V and 7 bases from J, the gap between germline ends came to 20 bases. Germline values: CDR1 SEHNR, CDR2 FQNEAQ (reference sequence). This CDR3 spans 17 amino acids. CDR3 in DNA: TGTGCCAGCAGCTTAGAGACGGACGTAGTTATTCGGCAGCCCCAGCATTTT. Its protein is CASSLETDVVIRQPQHF.

CDR3 amino acids: CASSHGTGYEQYF. The CDR3 coding sequence is TGTGCCAGCAGCCATGGGACAGGCTACGAGCAGTACTTC. The chain joins TRBV9 to TRBJ2-7, with 8 bases identical to TRBD1. The V segment lost 4 bases and the J segment 3 bases; nucleotides outside the gene matches: 3. Germline assignment: CDR1 SGDLS and CDR2 YYNGEE. The CDR3 loop spans 13 amino acids.